This T cell receptor beta chain was recorded in a study of read filtering for tumor transcriptome and immune sequencing. Study information: Eight or nine patients were R-ISS I, some 15 were R-ISS II, more than five were R-ISS III. Per sample, TCR-region reads ranged about 3.5 to 11 million by IR-seq, 85 to 1273 by RNA-seq. Study-wide results and caveats: Without single-read clonotypes, shared clonotype proportions correlated more between IR-seq and RNA-seq.

The library was built from 400 to 500 ng RNA with molecular barcoded adaptors for alpha/delta and beta/gamma chains. Via MiXCR, TCRdb re-called the reads, giving one row per CDR3 protein. The top ten clones hold approximately 11% of a sample with some 120,000 distinct CDR3 sequences, 10% to 15% of them seen once. This clonotype occurred many times. Its antigen is undetermined. V shed 0 bases and J 7 bases; nucleotides not matched to a gene: 15. There are 19 residues in the CDR3. Germline CDR1 reads SEHNR; CDR2 reads FQNEAQ (reference sequence). The V and J genes are TRBV7-9 and TRBJ2-1, with 10 bases fitting TRBD2. The specimen sequenced was a population of CD138-negative cells sorted from bone marrow. The source of this sequence is a donor at least 40 years old with multiple myeloma. The CDR3: CASSLAESGGAMIGNEQFF. The CDR3 bases are TGTGCCAGCAGCTTAGCGGAGAGCGGGGGGGCCATGATTGGAAATGAGCAGTTCTTC.